Listed below are T cell receptor beta chains from one sample, sequenced in a study of cytomegalovirus exposure and HLA in healthy donors. The assay was immunoSEQ multiplex PCR, and TCRdb's table has in-frame clones only and misses some. In the table there are 100,000 to 150,000 clones, 89% of which are singletons. Sequencing was performed on PBMCs. These receptors were collected from a woman under 30 in good health and CMV-seronegative. Each CDR3 is given with its conserved first and last residue. Each record gives: J gene, V gene, clone size, D gene, CDR3 protein, CDR3 DNA. The D gene is left open where the match is weak. Some rows mark clone size as missing; the rest say once, few, many or name a class of expanded clone.

TRBJ1-1 TRBV5-6 . . CASSLQDTEAFF TGTGCCAGCAGCTTGCAGGACACTGAAGCTTTCTTT
TRBJ2-7 TRBV7-8 . TRBD2 CASSLFSGSYEQYF TGTGCCAGCAGCTTATTTAGCGGGAGCTACGAGCAGTACTTC
TRBJ2-3 TRBV6-4 once TRBD2 CASSDSSGRGTDTQYF TGTGCCAGCAGTGACTCTAGCGGGAGAGGGACAGATACGCAGTATTTT
TRBJ2-7 TRBV7-8 . . CASSYPADEQYF TGTGCCAGCAGCTACCCCGCGGACGAGCAGTACTTC
TRBJ1-2 TRBV9 . . CASSAGVYGYTF TGTGCCAGCAGCGCCGGAGTCTATGGCTACACCTTC
TRBJ2-3 TRBV7-9 . TRBD2 CASSPRLAESTDTQYF TGTGCCAGCAGCCCGAGACTAGCGGAAAGCACAGATACGCAGTATTTT
TRBJ1-1 TRBV7-8 . . CASSLTQGLFTEAFF TGTGCCAGCAGCCTCACCCAGGGGCTCTTCACTGAAGCTTTCTTT
TRBJ2-1 TRBV27 . TRBD2 CASSFSGTYNEQFF TGTGCCAGCAGTTTTAGCGGGACCTACAATGAGCAGTTCTTC
TRBJ2-1 TRBV27 . TRBD2 CASSSGTSGSNEQFF TGTGCCAGCAGTTCCGGGACTAGCGGGAGCAATGAGCAGTTCTTC
TRBJ1-1 TRBV7-8 . . CASSRFYREKGDTEAFF TGTGCCAGCAGCCGGTTCTACAGGGAAAAAGGCGACACTGAAGCTTTCTTT
TRBJ2-7 TRBV7-9 . TRBD2 CASSLVSGRNYEQYF TGTGCCAGCAGCTTAGTTAGCGGGAGGAACTACGAGCAGTACTTC
TRBJ2-7 TRBV7-7 . TRBD2 CASSLGGGAGAHEQYF TGTGCTAGCAGCTTAGGGGGAGGAGCGGGAGCGCACGAGCAGTACTTC
TRBJ1-2 TRBV14 . TRBD1 CASSSFTGGYGYTF TGTGCCAGCAGCAGTTTTACAGGGGGCTATGGCTACACCTTC
TRBJ2-5 TRBV14 . TRBD2 CASSLPIAGEETQYF TGTGCCAGCAGCCTTCCCATAGCGGGAGAGGAGACCCAGTACTTC
TRBJ2-4 TRBV21-1 . . CASSKGGGSCLAKNIQYF TGTGCCAGCAGCAAAGGGGGGGGCTCCTGTCTAGCCAAAAACATTCAGTACTTC
TRBJ1-2 TRBV5-4 . . CASGSTGNYGYTF TGTGCCAGCGGATCGACAGGAAACTATGGCTACACCTTC
TRBJ2-7 TRBV30 once TRBD2 CAWSVLAGPSEQYF TGTGCCTGGAGTGTACTAGCGGGGCCCTCCGAGCAGTACTTC
TRBJ2-7 TRBV19 once TRBD2 CASSITASGYEQYF TGTGCCAGTAGTATTACGGCTAGCGGTTACGAGCAGTACTTC
TRBJ2-1 TRBV27 . . CASREGATSYNEQFF TGTGCCAGCAGGGAGGGAGCAACCTCCTACAATGAGCAGTTCTTC
TRBJ2-3 TRBV13 . TRBD2 CASSTGLAERITQYF TGTGCCAGCAGCACGGGACTAGCGGAGAGGATAACGCAGTATTTT
TRBJ1-2 TRBV6-4 . . CASSVGGDSYGYTF TGTGCCAGCAGTGTGGGGGGAGATTCCTATGGCTACACCTTC
TRBJ1-3 TRBV2 . . CASSLTSFIYF TGTGCCAGCAGTCTTACTTCTTTCATATATTTT
TRBJ1-2 TRBV5-8 . . CASSLYGATDLYGYTF TGTGCCAGCAGCCTATATGGAGCGACAGACCTTTATGGCTACACCTTC
TRBJ2-5 TRBV4-1 . . CASSQAKTQYF TGCGCCAGCAGCCAAGCCAAGACCCAGTACTTC
TRBJ2-7 TRBV7-2 few . CASSLARGPREQYF TGTGCCAGCAGCTTAGCCAGGGGTCCGCGGGAGCAGTACTTC
TRBJ2-6 TRBV2 . . CASSAPIGGSGANVLTF TGTGCCAGCAGTGCTCCTATCGGGGGCTCTGGGGCCAACGTCCTGACTTTC
TRBJ2-5 TRBV11-2 . . CASSRLLQNQETQYF TGTGCCAGCAGCCGTTTGCTACAGAATCAAGAGACCCAGTACTTC
TRBJ1-1 TRBV4-1 . . CASSQEREGITEAFF TGCGCCAGCAGCCAAGAACGGGAAGGGATCACTGAAGCTTTCTTT
TRBJ2-1 TRBV5-4 . . CASSSFGGRKIF TGTGCCAGCAGCTCTTTTGGCGGTCGTAAGATCTTC
TRBJ2-7 TRBV5-1 . TRBD2 CASSGQGREKRYEQYF TGCGCCAGCAGCGGCCAAGGGCGGGAGAAAAGGTACGAGCAGTACTTC
TRBJ1-1 TRBV6-1 . . CASSDGWRDEAFF TGTGCCAGCAGTGACGGGTGGCGGGATGAAGCTTTCTTT
TRBJ1-5 TRBV7-2 . . CASSLVGGVGQPQHF TGTGCCAGCAGCTTAGTTGGGGGCGTGGGGCAGCCCCAGCATTTT
TRBJ2-1 TRBV25-1 . TRBD2 CASSALASSSYNEQFF TGTGCCAGCAGTGCACTAGCGTCGAGCTCCTACAATGAGCAGTTCTTC
TRBJ2-1 TRBV11-3 . . CASSLDYSVSNEQFF TGTGCCAGCAGCTTAGATTACAGTGTCTCCAATGAGCAGTTCTTC
TRBJ1-2 TRBV4-2 . . CASSQELQLYGYTF TGTGCCAGCAGCCAAGAGTTACAGCTCTATGGCTACACCTTC
TRBJ1-5 TRBV28 once TRBD1 CASNEPGTGLNQPQHF TGTGCCAGCAATGAGCCAGGGACAGGTCTCAATCAGCCCCAGCATTTT
TRBJ1-4 TRBV11-2 . . CASSVSGEKLFF TGTGCCAGCAGCGTAAGCGGGGAAAAACTGTTTTTT
TRBJ2-7 TRBV4-1 . TRBD1 CASSHPKGWTGGEQYF TGCGCCAGCAGCCACCCAAAAGGTTGGACAGGGGGCGAGCAGTACTTC
TRBJ2-1 TRBV5-1 . . CASSWTDGEYNEQFF TGCGCCAGCAGCTGGACGGACGGGGAATACAATGAGCAGTTCTTC
TRBJ2-3 TRBV18 once . CASSPLSSTDTQYF TGTGCCAGCTCACCACTCTCCAGCACAGATACGCAGTATTTT
TRBJ2-7 TRBV11-1 . TRBD2 CASSVDLAASYEQYF TGTGCCAGCAGCGTGGATCTAGCGGCAAGCTACGAGCAGTACTTC
TRBJ2-3 TRBV7-2 . TRBD1 CASSLDRASDTQYF TGTGCCAGCAGCTTGGACAGGGCCTCAGATACGCAGTATTTT
TRBJ1-1 TRBV28 . . CASTGWGGRTEAFF TGTGCCAGCACCGGGTGGGGGGGCCGGACTGAAGCTTTCTTT
TRBJ1-1 TRBV6-5 . TRBD1 CASRRQGLNTEAFF TGTGCCAGCAGGAGACAGGGTTTGAACACTGAAGCTTTCTTT
TRBJ2-3 TRBV9 . . CASSVGREGYTQYF TGTGCCAGCAGCGTAGGGAGAGAGGGTTATACGCAGTATTTT
TRBJ1-2 TRBV7-9 few TRBD1 CASSLAGTGGHYGYTF TGTGCCAGCAGCTTAGCCGGTACAGGGGGTCACTATGGCTACACCTTC
TRBJ2-7 TRBV4-1 once . CASSQPSFRGEDHEQYF TGCGCCAGCAGCCAACCTTCATTCAGGGGGGAAGACCACGAGCAGTACTTC
TRBJ1-5 TRBV1 medium-sized . CTSSQEGQGNQPQHF TGCACCAGCAGCCAAGAGGGACAGGGCAATCAGCCCCAGCATTTT
TRBJ2-6 TRBV7-3 . . CASSPTGLSGANVLTF TGTGCCAGCAGCCCCACGGGACTGTCTGGGGCCAACGTCCTGACTTTC
TRBJ1-4 TRBV19 . . CASSTLDSSNEKLFF TGTGCCAGTAGTACCCTCGACAGTTCGAATGAAAAACTGTTTTTT
TRBJ2-2 TRBV5-6 . . CASSWGVTGELFF TGTGCCAGCAGTTGGGGGGTCACCGGGGAGCTGTTTTTT
TRBJ2-7 TRBV6-5 . TRBD2 CASSQLAGGGYEQYF TGTGCCAGCAGTCAGCTAGCGGGAGGTGGGTACGAGCAGTACTTC
TRBJ2-1 TRBV4-1 . . CATQPGGGNEQFF TGCGCCACCCAACCTGGGGGCGGGAATGAGCAGTTCTTC
TRBJ2-7 TRBV6-6 . . CASSESLGRSYEQYF TGTGCCAGCAGCGAATCACTAGGGAGATCCTACGAGCAGTACTTC
TRBJ1-3 TRBV2 . . CASIPAAGNTIYF TGTGCCAGCATTCCCGCGGCGGGAAACACCATATATTTT
TRBJ2-7 TRBV2 . TRBD2 CATFLAGDYEQYF TGTGCCACTTTTCTAGCGGGAGACTACGAGCAGTACTTC
TRBJ2-4 TRBV11-2 . . CASSPASGNIQYF TGTGCCAGCAGCCCTGCGAGCGGAAACATTCAGTACTTC
TRBJ2-1 TRBV7-9 . TRBD1 CASSFLGGANNEQFF TGTGCCAGCAGCTTTTTAGGGGGCGCGAACAATGAGCAGTTCTTC